This passage covers 18 T cell receptor beta chains from one sample sequenced in a study of shared clonotypes between healthy human individuals. Terminally differentiated effector memory CD45RA+ cells were excluded by CCR7 positive selection of CD45RO-negative cells. Method: immunoSEQ multiplex PCR; TCRdb's copy keeps in-frame clones and lacks some. The top ten hold roughly 1% of the sample, which has about 2 million clones, approximately 94% seen once. The specimen was naive CD8+ T cells sorted from blood. The receptor set was obtained from a man younger than 30 in good health.

The chain joins TRBV6-5 to TRBJ2-5, with D uncertain. The germline V gene has CDR1 MNHEY and CDR2 SVGAGI. Trimming left V 7 bases short and J 9 bases short, with 18 bases between. This CDR3 is built from 13 residues. The CDR3 reads CASTSTASSPQYF. In DNA form, the CDR3 reads TGTGCCAGCACCTCTACGGCATCATCGCCCCAGTACTTC.

This clone was detected only once. J is TRBJ2-7 and V is TRBV19; TRBD2 matches at 10 bases. CDR1 and CDR2 (germline): LNHDA, SQIVND (reference sequence). The CDR3 totals 15 residues. V lost 3 bases, J lost 1 base, and 3 bases stayed unmatched. Written as DNA, the CDR3 is TGTGCCAGTAGTATCGGACTAGCGGTTTCCTACGAGCAGTACTTC. Translation gives CASSIGLAVSYEQYF.

This chain links TRBV13 with TRBJ1-1; 7 bases line up with TRBD1. This CDR3 comprises 14 residues. V lost 5 bases, J lost 5 bases, and 8 bases stayed unmatched. The germline V gene encodes CDR1 PRHDT and CDR2 FYEKMQ (reference sequence). In DNA, the CDR3 is TGTGCCAGCAGCACCAGGGGGGGGAAAACTGAAGCTTTCTTT. Its translation: CASSTRGGKTEAFF.

The chain combines TRBV7-3 with TRBJ2-2, with D perhaps assigned TRBD1 or TRBD2 (5 bases each). The CDR3 covers 15 residues. Trimming pared 5 bases from V and 4 bases from J, leaving 14 bases between. Germline CDR1 SGHTA, CDR2 FQGTGA. The CDR3 is CASSLRDPGTGELFF. Here the CDR3 DNA reads TGTGCCAGCAGCCTTCGGGACCCGGGCACCGGGGAGCTGTTTTTT.

The chain links TRBV5-6 to TRBJ2-5; D is perhaps TRBD1 (5 bases). This CDR3 comprises 13 residues. V shed 5 bases and J shed 3 bases, with 11 bases lying between them. In germline, CDR1 is SGHDT, CDR2 YYEEEE. CDR3 coding DNA: TGTGCCAGCAGTTTCGACAGCAAAGAGACCCAGTACTTC. It codes for CASSFDSKETQYF. Using reference TRBV5-6 and TRBJ2-5 for the parts outside the CDR3, the full variable domain is DAGVTQSPTHLIKTRGQQVTLRCSPKSGHDTVSWYQQALGQGPQFIFQYYEEEERQRGNFPDRFSGHQFPNYSSELNVNALLLGDSALYLCASSFDSKETQYFGPGTRLLVL.

This rearrangement joins TRBV7-9 to TRBJ2-7; D is possibly TRBD2 (5 bases). The V end was cut by 4 bases, the J end by 4 bases, with 14 bases between. CDR1 SEHNR and CDR2 FQNEAQ come from the germline V gene (reference sequence). CDR3 length equals 14 residues. The CDR3 DNA follows: TGTGCCAGCAGCTCCGTGACTACCTATTACGAGCAGTACTTC. Amino acid sequence: CASSSVTTYYEQYF.

V and J are TRBV10-2 and TRBJ2-7; 7 bases are a match to TRBD2. Per germline, CDR1 WSHSY and CDR2 SAAADI. The V and J ends lost 0 bases and 2 bases, in that order; junction bases with no gene match: 4. This CDR3 is built from 15 residues. The CDR3 region has the DNA TGCGCCAGCAGTGAGTCGGGGCTAGCGGCCTACGAGCAGTACTTC. It yields the protein CASSESGLAAYEQYF.

V and J are TRBV2 and TRBJ1-6; D is possibly TRBD1 (5 bases). In germline, CDR1 is SNHLY, CDR2 FYNNEI. The CDR3 is 14 amino acids. V gave up 4 bases and J gave up 8 bases, with 12 bases separating them. CDR3 protein: CASSGGDSDSPLHF. CDR3 coding DNA: TGTGCCAGCAGTGGTGGTGACAGTGATTCACCCCTCCACTTT.

This rearrangement joins TRBV10-2 to TRBJ2-3; 7 nucleotides align to TRBD2. J lost 4 bases, V lost 2 bases, and 6 bases had no gene match. The CDR3 covers 15 residues. Germline V gene data show CDR1 as WSHSY and CDR2 as SAAADI. Written as DNA, the CDR3 is TGCGCCAGCAGTGAGGTGGGAGGGTGGGCAGATACGCAGTATTTT. This codes for CASSEVGGWADTQYF.

V is TRBV4-3 and J is TRBJ2-5, with D perhaps assigned TRBD1 or TRBD2 (5 bases each). V was clipped by 4 bases and J by 5 bases, with 14 bases between them. Looked up from germline, CDR1 is LGHNA and CDR2 is YSLEER. The CDR3 runs 14 residues. CDR3 bases: TGCGCCAGCAGCCGAGAGCAGGGAGCGGAGACCCAGTACTTC. Protein sequence: CASSREQGAETQYF.

This chain links TRBV7-9 with TRBJ2-7; D unclear. Trimming left V 5 bases short and J 3 bases short, with 23 bases between. The CDR3 spans 17 residues. The germline V gene has CDR1 SEHNR and CDR2 FQNEAQ (reference sequence). The CDR3 DNA follows: TGTGCCAGCAGCCCCCGCGGTGGCACGAGCCTATACTACGAGCAGTACTTC. Protein sequence: CASSPRGGTSLYYEQYF.

The gene calls are TRBV4-2 and TRBJ1-2; D remains unclear. Trimming removed 0 bases at V and 2 bases at J, with 10 bases between. The CDR3 is 15 amino acids. Germline values: CDR1 LGHNA, CDR2 YNFKEQ. The CDR3 here is CASSQEYHSNYGYTF. The CDR3 bases are TGTGCCAGCAGCCAAGAGTATCACAGCAACTATGGCTACACCTTC.

The J gene is TRBJ2-3, the V gene TRBV7-9; 8 bases are shared with TRBD2. V gave up 3 bases and J gave up 2 bases; unmatched junction bases: 4. Per the germline V gene, CDR1 is SEHNR and CDR2 is FQNEAQ (reference sequence). The CDR3 is made up of 15 amino acids. DNA for the CDR3: TGTGCCAGCAGCTTCCTCGGGAGGGCCACAGATACGCAGTATTTT. Amino acid sequence: CASSFLGRATDTQYF.

The chain employs TRBV5-8 and TRBJ2-7, with TRBD2 as a possible D gene (5 bases). The ends were cut back, 1 base at V and 4 bases at J, with 12 bases in the middle. Germline V gene lookup returns CDR1 SGHTS and CDR2 YDEGEE. This CDR3 has 14 amino acids. The CDR3 reads CASSLRGVNYEQYF. The CDR3 DNA follows: TGTGCCAGCAGCTTGCGGGGTGTGAATTACGAGCAGTACTTC.

This chain connects TRBV5-8 to TRBJ1-1; possibly TRBD1 for D (5 bases). Germline V lookup: CDR1 SGHTS, CDR2 YDEGEE. Trimming took off 3 bases at V and 2 bases at J, with 8 bases between the two ends. The CDR3 spans 13 residues. CDR3 amino acids: CASSYGANTEAFF. The CDR3 DNA sequence: TGTGCCAGCAGCTACGGGGCTAACACTGAAGCTTTCTTT.

The J gene is TRBJ2-5, the V gene TRBV28; TRBD2 is a possible D gene (6 bases). The CDR3 has 18 amino acids. The germline CDR1 and CDR2 sequences are MDHEN and SYDVKM. V was pared by 0 bases and J by 4 bases, with 21 bases between. CDR3 residues: CASSLWEGPGALRETQYF. The CDR3 bases are TGTGCCAGCAGTTTATGGGAGGGACCGGGAGCCCTCCGAGAGACCCAGTACTTC.

This clone was seen a single time. V usage is TRBV4-3 and J usage is TRBJ2-7; either TRBD1 or TRBD2 may supply D (5 bases each). The CDR3 sequence is 13 residues long. V lost 4 bases to trimming and J lost 6 bases, with 13 bases between them. Germline CDR1 and CDR2: LGHNA and YSLEER. The CDR3 loop is CASSLRGEVEQYF. The CDR3 DNA is TGCGCCAGCAGCCTCCGGGGCGAGGTCGAGCAGTACTTC.

V usage is TRBV5-1 and J usage is TRBJ1-1; 8 nucleotides agree with TRBD1. V gave up 2 bases and J gave up 3 bases; unmatched junction bases: 6. There are 15 residues in the CDR3. Germline CDR1 and CDR2: SGHRS and YFSETQ. The CDR3 sequence: CASSFFPGQDTEAFF. In DNA form, the CDR3 reads TGCGCCAGCAGCTTTTTTCCGGGACAGGACACTGAAGCTTTCTTT.